This T cell receptor (beta chain) originates from a study of blood T cell repertoires in COVID-19. TCRdb's table, derived via immunoSEQ multiplex PCR, lists solely in-frame clones and lacks some. The table shows 100,000 to 120,000 clones, with roughly four fifths occurring only once. Germline CDR1 SGHKS, CDR2 YYEKEE (reference sequence). The V segment lost 1 base and the J segment 4 bases; nucleotides outside the gene matches: 6. The CDR3 covers 16 residues. This sequence was found in a woman in her sixties with acute or convalescent COVID-19. Specimen: peripheral blood. The gene calls are TRBV5-5 and TRBJ2-3; 10 bases map to TRBD2. As DNA, the CDR3 is TGTGCCAGCAGCTTGAGCCTAGCGGGGGATTCAGATACGCAGTATTTT. Protein product: CASSLSLAGDSDTQYF. The full variable domain, its missing parts supplied by reference TRBV5-5 and TRBJ2-3, is DAGVTQSPTHLIKTRGQQVTLRCSPISGHKSVSWYQQVLGQGPQFIFQYYEKEERGRGNFPDRFSARQFPNYSSELNVNALLLGDSALYLCASSLSLAGDSDTQYFGPGTRLTVL.